This passage covers 2 T cell receptor beta chains from one sample sequenced in a study of early T cells in non-severe SARS-CoV-2 infection. TCRdb re-derived calls from the 5' RACE reads in MiXCR, one entry per CDR3 protein. Of 90,000 to 100,000 distinct CDR3 sequences in the sample, about 13% were seen once. The sequencing sample was made of whole blood. All receptors derive from an adult who was a healthcare worker with PCR-confirmed SARS-CoV-2 infection or an uninfected control (not recorded which).

V usage is TRBV29-1 and J usage is TRBJ2-1; D possibly matches TRBD1 or TRBD2 (5 bases each). Germline lookup yields CDR1 SQVTM and CDR2 ANQGSEA. The V end was cut by 8 bases, the J end by 4 bases, with 15 bases between. This CDR3 contains 13 residues. The CDR3 DNA reads as TGCAGCTACGAGGGGACGCAGTACAATGAGCAGTTCTTC. Residues: CSYEGTQYNEQFF.

The chain recombines TRBV7-4 with TRBJ2-3; 8 nucleotides match TRBD2. Germline loops: CDR1 SGHVT, CDR2 SQSDAQ. The V gene end was trimmed by 6 bases and the J gene end by 6 bases; junction bases not matched to a gene: 5. The CDR3 has 13 residues. In DNA, the CDR3 is TGTGCCAGCAGACGGGGGGGCGCGGATACGCAGTATTTT. It specifies CASRRGGADTQYF.